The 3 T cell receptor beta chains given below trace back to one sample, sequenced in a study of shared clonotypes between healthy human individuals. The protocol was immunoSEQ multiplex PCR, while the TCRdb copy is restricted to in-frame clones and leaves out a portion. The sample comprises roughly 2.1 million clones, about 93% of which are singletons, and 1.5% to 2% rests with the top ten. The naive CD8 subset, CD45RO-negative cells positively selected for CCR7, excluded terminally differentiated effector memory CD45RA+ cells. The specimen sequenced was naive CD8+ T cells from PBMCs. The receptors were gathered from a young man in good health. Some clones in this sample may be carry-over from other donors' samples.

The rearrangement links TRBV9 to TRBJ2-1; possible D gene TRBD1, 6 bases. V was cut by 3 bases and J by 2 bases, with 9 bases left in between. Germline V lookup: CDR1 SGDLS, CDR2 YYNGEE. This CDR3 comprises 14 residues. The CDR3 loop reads CASSEGDTYNEQFF. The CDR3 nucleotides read TGTGCCAGCAGCGAGGGGGACACCTACAATGAGCAGTTCTTC.

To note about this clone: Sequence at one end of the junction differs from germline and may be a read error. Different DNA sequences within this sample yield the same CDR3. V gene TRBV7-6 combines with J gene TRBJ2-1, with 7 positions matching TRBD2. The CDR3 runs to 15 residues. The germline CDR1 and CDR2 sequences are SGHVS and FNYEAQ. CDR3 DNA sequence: TGTGCCAGCAGCCTAGCGGTGAGCTCCTACAATGAGCAGTTCTTC. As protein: CASSLAVSSYNEQFF. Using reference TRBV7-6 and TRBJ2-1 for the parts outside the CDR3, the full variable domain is GAGVSQSPRYKVTKRGQDVALRCDPISGHVSLYWYRQALGQGPEFLTYFNYEAQQDKSGLPNDRFSAERPEGSISTLTIQRTEQRDSAMYRCASSLAVSSYNEQFFGPGTRLTVL.

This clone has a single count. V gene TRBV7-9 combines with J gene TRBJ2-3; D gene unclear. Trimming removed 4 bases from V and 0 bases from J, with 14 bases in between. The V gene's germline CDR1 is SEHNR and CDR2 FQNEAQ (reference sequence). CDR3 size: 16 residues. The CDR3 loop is CASSYPLSFSTDTQYF. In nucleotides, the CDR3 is TGTGCCAGCAGCTATCCCCTATCCTTTAGCACAGATACGCAGTATTTT.